The sequence of this T cell receptor beta chain was determined in a study of T-cell memory formation after mild COVID-19. Background on the study: TCR clusters were largely donor specific. General observations from the study: Certain responding clones were present in pre-infection memory, suggesting participation of cross-reactive memory. Clones that contracted from day 15 to 85 were balanced CD4/CD8, while later expanders leaned CD4+.

The TCR alpha and TCR beta cDNA libraries, bearing sample barcodes and UMIs, were generated by 5'RACE using constant-segment primers. Each CDR3 protein gets one entry after TCRdb re-called the 5' RACE reads with MiXCR. Of roughly 350,000 distinct CDR3 sequences detected, approximately 29% appear once; the ten largest clones hold roughly 12%. Remarks on this clonotype: Its target is not known.

The CDR3 runs 15 residues. Germline loops: CDR1 LGHDT, CDR2 YNNKEL (reference sequence). V was shortened by 4 bases and J by 0 bases, with 11 bases between the two germline ends. Sequencing was performed on PBMCs or a T cell subset sorted from them (not recorded which). This sequence was found in an adult woman who had mild COVID-19 (a few samples of this study predate the infection). Cell type and time point are not known. This chain connects TRBV3-1 to TRBJ2-3; D is perhaps TRBD1 or TRBD2 (5 bases each). The CDR3 DNA is TGTGCCAGCAGCCTCGAGGGGTACAGCACAGATACGCAGTATTTT. This translates into CASSLEGYSTDTQYF.